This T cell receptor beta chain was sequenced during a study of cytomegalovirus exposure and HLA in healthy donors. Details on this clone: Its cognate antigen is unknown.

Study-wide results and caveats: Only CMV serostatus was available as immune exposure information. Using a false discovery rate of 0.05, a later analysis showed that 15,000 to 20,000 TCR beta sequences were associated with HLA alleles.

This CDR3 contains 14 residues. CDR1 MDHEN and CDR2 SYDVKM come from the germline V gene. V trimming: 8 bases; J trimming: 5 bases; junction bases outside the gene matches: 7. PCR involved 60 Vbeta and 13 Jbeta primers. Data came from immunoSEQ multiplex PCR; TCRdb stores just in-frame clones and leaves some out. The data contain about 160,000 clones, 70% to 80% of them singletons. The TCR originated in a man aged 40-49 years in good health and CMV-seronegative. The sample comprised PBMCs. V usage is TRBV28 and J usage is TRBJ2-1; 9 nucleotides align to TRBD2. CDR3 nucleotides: TGTGCCAGCCGCGGGAGGGCGGTGAACAATGAGCAGTTCTTC. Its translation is CASRGRAVNNEQFF.